Below, 27 T cell receptor beta chains from the same sample are listed, as sequenced in a study of T cell repertoires in cytomegalovirus infection. These receptors have no identified antigens. TCRdb analysed the reads with MiXCR anew, one entry per CDR3 protein. The data contain roughly 800,000 distinct CDR3 sequences, approximately 32% of them singletons. The sample in question was cultured CD8+ T cells from PBMCs, obtained from culture after CMV antigen stimulation. These receptors were collected from a human donor in good health (CMV status not recorded). Some clones in this sample may be carry-over from other donors' samples.

The chain links TRBV27 to TRBJ1-1; perhaps TRBD1 as D (6 bases). The V gene's germline CDR1 is MNHEY and CDR2 SMNVEV (reference sequence). Trimming cost V 0 bases and J 4 bases, with 9 bases left between them. This CDR3 region has 14 residues. CDR3 amino acids: CASSLSEGGTEAFF. CDR3 sequence (DNA): TGTGCCAGCAGTTTATCGGAGGGGGGCACTGAAGCTTTCTTT.

Comments on this clonotype: A read error may explain this, as a much larger clone is one base away. The chain is built from TRBV7-6 and TRBJ1-2, with 7 bases fitting TRBD1. This CDR3 spans 13 amino acids. Germline CDR1 is SGHVS and CDR2 is FNYEAQ. Here the CDR3 DNA reads TGTGCCGGCAGCTCAGGGACAGCCCATGGCTACACCTTC. Its translation: CAGSSGTAHGYTF.

This clonotype has a handful of counts. V and J are TRBV2 and TRBJ2-2; D remains unclear. The CDR3 totals 18 residues. The germline V and J ends were trimmed by 0 bases and 4 bases, with 18 bases remaining between them. From germline, CDR1 is SNHLY and CDR2 FYNNEI. The CDR3 spells CASSEAYPADQPTGELFF. Written as DNA, the CDR3 is TGTGCCAGCAGTGAAGCTTATCCTGCGGACCAGCCCACCGGGGAGCTGTTTTTT.

The gene calls are TRBV4-1 and TRBJ2-7, with D unclear. The CDR3 extends over 16 amino acids. Germline V gene lookup returns CDR1 MGHRA and CDR2 YSYEKL. V was cut by 2 bases and J by 2 bases, with 16 bases left in between. The CDR3 loop reads CASSQQGPSFPYEQYF. Written as DNA, the CDR3 is TGCGCCAGCAGCCAACAAGGACCGAGCTTTCCCTACGAGCAGTACTTC.

The genes are TRBV28 and TRBJ2-2; D perhaps matches TRBD2 (6 bases). The CDR3 extends over 15 amino acids. CDR1 MDHEN and CDR2 SYDVKM come from the germline V gene. Trimming stripped 5 bases from V and 8 bases from J, with 18 bases between. CDR3 coding DNA: TGTGCCAGCAGTCCCCCCGGACTACCGACTGGGGAGCTGTTTTTT. Residues: CASSPPGLPTGELFF.

This chain joins TRBV7-2 and TRBJ1-3; D perhaps matches TRBD1 (6 bases). Germline V gene sequence: CDR1 SGHTA, CDR2 FQGNSA. V was shortened by 2 bases and J by 0 bases, with 17 bases between the two germline ends. CDR3 size: 18 residues. The CDR3 DNA reads as TGTGCCAGCAGCTTATGGTCGGGGGCGGGGGACTCTGGAAACACCATATATTTT. The encoded protein is CASSLWSGAGDSGNTIYF.

The sample holds a few counts of this clonotype. This chain uses TRBV19 with TRBJ1-1, with D possibly TRBD1 on 6 matching bases. The CDR3 runs 16 residues. Germline values: CDR1 LNHDA, CDR2 SQIVND (reference sequence). V was trimmed by 5 bases and J by 1 base, leaving 17 bases between them. The CDR3 spells CASSSILTGRNTEAFF. DNA for the CDR3: TGTGCCAGTAGTTCCATTCTCACAGGGAGGAACACTGAAGCTTTCTTT.

This chain connects TRBV18 to TRBJ1-2; D remains ambiguous. The CDR3 runs to 16 residues. The V end was cut by 3 bases, the J end by 6 bases, with 20 bases between. Germline V gene data show CDR1 as KGHSH and CDR2 as LQKENI. This CDR3 reads CASSPLGDSMDDGYTF. CDR3 bases: TGTGCCAGCTCACCCCTAGGAGACTCAATGGACGATGGCTACACCTTC. The full variable domain, rest sourced from reference TRBV18 and TRBJ1-2, is NAGVMQNPRHLVRRRGQEARLRCSPMKGHSHVYWYRQLPEEGLKFMVYLQKENIIDESGMPKERFSAEFPKEGPSILRIQQVVRGDSAAYFCASSPLGDSMDDGYTFGSGTRLTVV.

The genes are TRBV6-1 and TRBJ1-2; D remains ambiguous. The CDR3 is made up of 9 amino acids. The germline gives CDR1 MNHNS, CDR2 SASEGT. V was trimmed by 6 bases and J by 7 bases, leaving 3 bases between them. DNA of the CDR3: TGTGCCAGCAGGGGTGGCTACACCTTC. Protein sequence: CASRGGYTF.

This clonotype was observed a few times. The V gene is TRBV19, the J gene TRBJ2-5, with 7 bases lining up with TRBD2. The CDR3 extends over 13 amino acids. V shed 7 bases and J 4 bases; nucleotides not matched to a gene: 6. Germline CDR1 is LNHDA and CDR2 is SQIVND (reference sequence). The chain's CDR3 is CASTTWGGETQYF. For the CDR3, the DNA is TGTGCCAGTACCACTTGGGGGGGAGAGACCCAGTACTTC.

In its sample, this clonotype was seen many times. The genes are TRBV7-6 and TRBJ1-5, with no clear D. The germline gives CDR1 SGHVS, CDR2 FNYEAQ. This CDR3 has 17 residues. V gave up 0 bases and J gave up 3 bases, with 15 bases separating them. CDR3 region: CASSLAPAGDNNQPQHF. The CDR3 nucleotides are TGTGCCAGCAGCTTAGCCCCGGCAGGCGATAACAATCAGCCCCAGCATTTT.

This clonotype was counted at least ten times. The rearrangement uses TRBV12-3 or TRBV12-4 and TRBJ2-1; D is perhaps TRBD2 (6 bases). Deletions cut 9 bases from V and 6 bases from J, with 27 bases between. This CDR3 has 17 amino acids. The CDR3, as DNA: TGTGCCAGTTTGGGACCCTCGGAGGGTTTATACATCAATGAGCAGTTCTTC. Translated, it gives CASLGPSEGLYINEQFF.

The V gene is TRBV5-4, the J gene TRBJ1-4, with D tentatively TRBD1 (5 bases). The germline V gene encodes CDR1 SGHNT and CDR2 YYREEE (reference sequence). The CDR3 is made up of 15 amino acids. The V end lost 0 bases, the J end lost 8 bases, and 14 bases lay between the germline ends. CDR3 sequence reads: CASSLAGGSLEKLFF. In DNA form, the CDR3 reads TGTGCCAGCAGCTTGGCCGGGGGTTCATTGGAAAAACTGTTTTTT.

The chain links TRBV29-1 to TRBJ2-1; tentatively, D is TRBD2 (7 bases). Per the germline V gene, CDR1 is SQVTM and CDR2 is ANQGSEA. This CDR3 region has 16 residues. The ends were cut back, 3 bases at V and 0 bases at J, with 15 bases in the middle. CDR3: CSVDWGRGSSYNEQFF. In DNA, the CDR3 is TGCAGCGTTGATTGGGGGCGGGGGAGCTCCTACAATGAGCAGTTCTTC.

This clonotype appeared a single time. This chain uses TRBV19 with TRBJ2-3; TRBD1 agrees at 7 bases. The CDR3 contains 16 residues. The junction had 6 bases not matched to a gene; V was cut back by 3 bases and J by 0 bases. Germline CDR1 reads LNHDA; CDR2 reads SQIVND (reference sequence). Written as DNA, the CDR3 is TGTGCCAGTAGTATCGGTGGGACAGCAAGCACAGATACGCAGTATTTT. Amino acids: CASSIGGTASTDTQYF.

In this sample, this clonotype turned up a few times. The rearrangement links TRBV4-2 to TRBJ1-1; maybe TRBD1 (5 bases). The germline gives CDR1 LGHNA, CDR2 YNFKEQ. There are 15 residues in the CDR3. The V and J ends lost 8 bases and 4 bases respectively, with 20 bases between them. Here the CDR3 DNA reads TGTGCCAGCCAGAAAAGGGAAACAGGTAGCACTGAAGCTTTCTTT. Its translation is CASQKRETGSTEAFF.

The chain is built from TRBV25-1 and TRBJ2-5; no definite D call. V lost 3 bases and J lost 3, with 17 bases in between. This CDR3 spans 16 amino acids. CDR1 is MGHDK and CDR2 is SYGVNS in the germline V gene. CDR3 in amino acids: CASSEGIRVLEETQYF. CDR3 nucleotide sequence: TGTGCCAGCAGTGAGGGGATTCGGGTTCTCGAAGAGACCCAGTACTTC.

This clonotype was seen a few times. The V call is TRBV20-1, the J call TRBJ2-1, with 8 bases identical to TRBD2. J lost 2 bases, V lost 5 bases, and 11 bases had no gene match. Germline CDR1 reads DFQATT; CDR2 reads SNEGSKA (reference sequence). This CDR3 is built from 16 residues. The CDR3 spells CSAVSRGRGAYNEQFF. The CDR3 nucleotides read TGCAGTGCTGTCTCCCGGGGGCGGGGGGCCTACAATGAGCAGTTCTTC.

This clonotype occurred many times. The chain links TRBV6-1 to TRBJ1-5; D unresolved. V shed 3 bases and J shed 6 bases, with 15 bases lying between them. The CDR3 has 15 residues. CDR1 and CDR2 (germline): MNHNS, SASEGT. CDR3 loop: CASSDPGFLGQPQHF. The CDR3 DNA is TGTGCCAGCAGTGACCCCGGATTCTTGGGTCAGCCCCAGCATTTT.

This chain links TRBV7-9 with TRBJ1-1, with TRBD1 as a possible D gene (5 bases). V gave up 1 base and J gave up 12 bases, with 9 bases separating them. Germline CDR1 reads SEHNR; CDR2 reads FQNEAQ (reference sequence). The CDR3 contains 11 residues. CDR3: CASSLGGPTFF. CDR3 in DNA: TGTGCCAGCAGCTTAGGGGGCCCAACTTTCTTT.

This chain links TRBV6-1 with TRBJ1-1; D remains ambiguous. The CDR3 length is 14 residues. V gave up 8 bases and J gave up 0 bases, with 13 bases separating them. Germline CDR1 is MNHNS and CDR2 is SASEGT. CDR3 bases: TGTGCCAGCGGAAAGACGGCAATGAACACTGAAGCTTTCTTT. It is translated as CASGKTAMNTEAFF.

This clonotype was found many times. The CDR3 region is CASSPPPGRNEQFF. The CDR3 DNA is TGTGCCAGCAGCCCCCCTCCAGGAAGGAATGAGCAGTTCTTC. The chain employs TRBV7-2 and TRBJ2-1; unclear D gene. The CDR3 totals 14 residues. Deletions cut 5 bases from V and 7 bases from J, with 15 bases between. Germline CDR1 reads SGHTA; CDR2 reads FQGNSA.

V and J are TRBV6-5 and TRBJ2-2, with a weak D call TRBD1 (5 bases). V lost 1 base and J lost 2, with 14 bases in between. Germline V gene data show CDR1 as MNHEY and CDR2 as SVGAGI. This CDR3 is 17 amino acids long. CDR3 residues: CASSYLIGAENTGELFF. In DNA, the CDR3 is TGTGCCAGCAGTTACTTAATTGGGGCCGAAAACACCGGGGAGCTGTTTTTT.

The chain uses TRBV5-1 and TRBJ1-6; 11 nucleotides match TRBD1. The J segment lost 6 bases and the V segment lost 1 base, leaving 3 bases of the junction unmatched. The CDR3 totals 16 residues. Germline CDR1 is SGHRS and CDR2 is YFSETQ. CDR3 loop: CASSLTGQGVNSPLHF. Here the CDR3 DNA reads TGCGCCAGCAGCTTGACGGGACAGGGGGTTAATTCACCCCTCCACTTT.

The chain carries TRBV7-9 and TRBJ2-1; 7 bases agree with TRBD2. Germline values: CDR1 SEHNR, CDR2 FQNEAQ (reference sequence). This CDR3 has 15 residues. The V gene end was trimmed by 7 bases and the J gene end by 6 bases; junction bases not matched to a gene: 12. CDR3 coding DNA: TGTGCCAGCACCCCAGGAGCGGGGAGCCCCAATGAGCAGTTCTTC. As protein: CASTPGAGSPNEQFF.

This clonotype was found a few times. The V call is TRBV6-5, the J call TRBJ2-7; the D gene could be TRBD1 or TRBD2 (5 bases each). This CDR3 has 13 amino acids. The germline CDR1 and CDR2 sequences are MNHEY and SVGAGI. V dropped 6 bases and J dropped 3 bases, with 12 bases sitting between them. The CDR3 region has the DNA TGTGCCAGCAGCCCGGCAGGGAGCTACGAGCAGTACGTC. Translation gives CASSPAGSYEQYV.

The chain is built from TRBV19 and TRBJ2-3; D is perhaps TRBD1 (6 bases). CDR1 and CDR2 from the germline V gene are LNHDA and SQIVND (reference sequence). There are 14 residues in the CDR3. V was cut by 10 bases and J by 0 bases, with 14 bases left in between. CDR3 in DNA: TGTGCCACCGAGAGGGACAAGAGCACAGATACGCAGTATTTT. Translating it yields CATERDKSTDTQYF.